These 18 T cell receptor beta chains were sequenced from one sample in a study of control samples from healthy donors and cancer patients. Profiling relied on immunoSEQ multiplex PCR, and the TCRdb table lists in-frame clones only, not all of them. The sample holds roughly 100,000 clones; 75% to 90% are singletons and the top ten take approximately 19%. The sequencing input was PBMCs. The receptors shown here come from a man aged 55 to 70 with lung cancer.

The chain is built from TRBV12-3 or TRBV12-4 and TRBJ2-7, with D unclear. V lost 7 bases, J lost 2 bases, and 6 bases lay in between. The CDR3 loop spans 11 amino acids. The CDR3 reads CASKRAYEQYF. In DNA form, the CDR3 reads TGTGCCAGCAAACGCGCCTACGAGCAGTACTTC.

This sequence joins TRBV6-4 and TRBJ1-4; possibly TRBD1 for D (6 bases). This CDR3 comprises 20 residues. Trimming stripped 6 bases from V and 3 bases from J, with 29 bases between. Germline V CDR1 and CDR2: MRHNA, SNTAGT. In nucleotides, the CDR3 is TGTGCCAGCAGGGGGGGGCAGGGAGAGGAGAGGAAGGAATCTAATGAAAAACTGTTTTTT. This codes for CASRGGQGEERKESNEKLFF.

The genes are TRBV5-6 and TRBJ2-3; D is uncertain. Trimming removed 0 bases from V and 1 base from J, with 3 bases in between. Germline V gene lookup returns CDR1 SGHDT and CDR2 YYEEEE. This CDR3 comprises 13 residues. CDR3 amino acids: CASSLEGTDTQYF. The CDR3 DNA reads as TGTGCCAGCAGCTTGGAAGGCACAGATACGCAGTATTTT.

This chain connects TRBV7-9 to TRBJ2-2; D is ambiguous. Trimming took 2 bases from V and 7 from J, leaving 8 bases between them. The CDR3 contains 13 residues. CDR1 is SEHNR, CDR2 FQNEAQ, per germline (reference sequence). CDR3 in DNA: TGTGCCAGCAGCTTAACAGACGGCGGGGAGCTGTTTTTT. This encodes CASSLTDGGELFF. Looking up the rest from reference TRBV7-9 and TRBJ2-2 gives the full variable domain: DTGVSQNPRHKITKRGQNVTFRCDPISEHNRLYWYRQTLGQGPEFLTYFQNEAQLEKSRLLSDRFSAERPKGSFSTLEIQRTEQGDSAMYLCASSLTDGGELFFGEGSRLTVL.

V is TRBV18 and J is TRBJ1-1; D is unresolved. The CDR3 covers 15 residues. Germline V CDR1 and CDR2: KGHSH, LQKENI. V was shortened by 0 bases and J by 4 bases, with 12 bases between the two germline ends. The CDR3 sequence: CASSPPALLGTEAFF. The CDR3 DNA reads TGTGCCAGCTCACCACCGGCTTTGTTGGGCACTGAAGCTTTCTTT. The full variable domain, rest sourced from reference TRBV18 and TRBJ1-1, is NAGVMQNPRHLVRRRGQEARLRCSPMKGHSHVYWYRQLPEEGLKFMVYLQKENIIDESGMPKERFSAEFPKEGPSILRIQQVVRGDSAAYFCASSPPALLGTEAFFGQGTRLTVV.

The CDR3 sequence: CSVYFRDYGYTF. In DNA form, the CDR3 reads TGCAGCGTTTATTTTAGAGACTATGGCTACACCTTC. V is TRBV29-1 and J is TRBJ1-2; D gene unclear. CDR3 length: 12 residues. The V and J ends lost 5 bases and 3 bases respectively, with 10 bases between them. Germline values: CDR1 SQVTM, CDR2 ANQGSEA. Variable domain in full (rest from reference TRBV29-1 and TRBJ1-2): SAVISQKPSRDICQRGTSLTIQCQVDSQVTMMFWYRQQPGQSLTLIATANQGSEATYESGFVIDKFPISRPNLTFSTLTVSNMSPEDSSIYLCSVYFRDYGYTFGSGTRLTVV.

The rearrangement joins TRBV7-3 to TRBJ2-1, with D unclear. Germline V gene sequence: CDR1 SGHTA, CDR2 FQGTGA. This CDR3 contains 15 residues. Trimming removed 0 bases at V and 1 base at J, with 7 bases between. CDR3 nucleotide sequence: TGTGCCAGCAGCTTAACGTCAGATTCCTACAATGAGCAGTTCTTC. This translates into CASSLTSDSYNEQFF.

This chain's CDR3 is CASTLTGVVMNTEAFF. The CDR3 nucleotides are TGTGCCAGCACCCTAACAGGGGTGGTTATGAACACTGAAGCTTTCTTT. This sequence joins TRBV7-2 and TRBJ1-1; 7 positions agree with TRBD1. CDR1 is SGHTA and CDR2 is FQGNSA in the germline V gene. The J segment lost 0 bases and the V segment lost 7 bases, leaving 11 bases of the junction unmatched. The CDR3 has 16 residues.

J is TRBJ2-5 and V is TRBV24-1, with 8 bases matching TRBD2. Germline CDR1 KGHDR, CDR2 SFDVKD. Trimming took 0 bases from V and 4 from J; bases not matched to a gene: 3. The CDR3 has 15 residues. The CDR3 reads CATSDLRGGAETQYF. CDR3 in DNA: TGTGCCACCAGTGATTTGCGGGGGGGGGCAGAGACCCAGTACTTC.

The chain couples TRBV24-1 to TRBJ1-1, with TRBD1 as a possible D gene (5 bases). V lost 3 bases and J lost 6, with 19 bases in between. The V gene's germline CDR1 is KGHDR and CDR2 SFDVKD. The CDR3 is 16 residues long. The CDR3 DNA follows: TGTGCCACCAGTGATAGCCAGGGAGGCCACGGGGCTGAAGCTTTCTTT. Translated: CATSDSQGGHGAEAFF.

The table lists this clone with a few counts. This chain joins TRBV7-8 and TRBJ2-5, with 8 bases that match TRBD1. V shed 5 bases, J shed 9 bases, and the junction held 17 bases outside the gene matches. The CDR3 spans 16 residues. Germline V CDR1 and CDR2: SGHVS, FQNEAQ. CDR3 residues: CASSLRQGPTTAAQYF. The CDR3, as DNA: TGTGCCAGCAGCCTCCGACAGGGGCCAACTACCGCGGCCCAGTACTTC.

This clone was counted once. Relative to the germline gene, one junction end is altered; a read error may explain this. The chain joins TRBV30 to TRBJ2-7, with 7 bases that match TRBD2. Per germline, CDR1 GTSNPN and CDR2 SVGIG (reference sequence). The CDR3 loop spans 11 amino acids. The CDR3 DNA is TGTGCCTGGAGTGTATCGAGCGGGGTGAGCTTC. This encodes CAWSVSSGVSF. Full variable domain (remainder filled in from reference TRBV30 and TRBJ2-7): SQTIHQWPATLVQPVGSPLSLECTVEGTSNPNLYWYRQAAGRGLQLLFYSVGIGQISSEVPQNLSASRPQDRQFILSSKKLLLSDSGFYLCAWSVSSGVSFGPGTRLTVT.

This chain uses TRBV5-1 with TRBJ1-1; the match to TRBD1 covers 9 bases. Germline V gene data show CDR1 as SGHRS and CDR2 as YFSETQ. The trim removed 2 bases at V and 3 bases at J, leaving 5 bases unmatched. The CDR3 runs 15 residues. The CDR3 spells CASSLTTGGDTEAFF. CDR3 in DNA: TGCGCCAGCAGCTTAACGACAGGGGGGGACACTGAAGCTTTCTTT.

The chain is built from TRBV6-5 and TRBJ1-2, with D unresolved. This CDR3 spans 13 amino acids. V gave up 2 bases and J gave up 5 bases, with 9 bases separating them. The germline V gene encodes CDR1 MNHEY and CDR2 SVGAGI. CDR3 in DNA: TGTGCCAGCAGTTACAGCGGCTTTTATGGCTACACCTTC. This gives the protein CASSYSGFYGYTF.

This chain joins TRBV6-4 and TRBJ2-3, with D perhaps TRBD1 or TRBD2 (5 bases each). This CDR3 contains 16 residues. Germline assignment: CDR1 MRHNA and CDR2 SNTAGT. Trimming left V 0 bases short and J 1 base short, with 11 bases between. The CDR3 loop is CASSDSVGTRTDTQYF. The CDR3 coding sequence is TGTGCCAGCAGTGACTCTGTGGGGACGCGCACAGATACGCAGTATTTT.

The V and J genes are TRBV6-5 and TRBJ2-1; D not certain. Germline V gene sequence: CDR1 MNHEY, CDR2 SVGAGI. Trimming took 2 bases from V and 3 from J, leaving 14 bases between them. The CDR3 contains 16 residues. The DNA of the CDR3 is TGTGCCAGCAGTTACCAAGCGTCTTTGGTCTACAATGAGCAGTTCTTC. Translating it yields CASSYQASLVYNEQFF.

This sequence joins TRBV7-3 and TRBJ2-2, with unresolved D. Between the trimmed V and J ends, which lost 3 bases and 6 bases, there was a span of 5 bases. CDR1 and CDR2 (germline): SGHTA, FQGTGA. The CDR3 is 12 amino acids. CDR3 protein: CASSFPPGELFF. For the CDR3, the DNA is TGTGCCAGCAGCTTCCCCCCCGGGGAGCTGTTTTTT.

The CDR3 loop reads CASSESRASYEQYV. In DNA form, the CDR3 reads TGCGCCAGCAGTGAGTCGAGAGCGTCCTACGAGCAGTACGTC. This sequence joins TRBV10-2 and TRBJ2-7; D gene unclear. The CDR3 is 14 amino acids. V was clipped by 0 bases and J by 1 base, with 7 bases between them. Looked up from germline, CDR1 is WSHSY and CDR2 is SAAADI.